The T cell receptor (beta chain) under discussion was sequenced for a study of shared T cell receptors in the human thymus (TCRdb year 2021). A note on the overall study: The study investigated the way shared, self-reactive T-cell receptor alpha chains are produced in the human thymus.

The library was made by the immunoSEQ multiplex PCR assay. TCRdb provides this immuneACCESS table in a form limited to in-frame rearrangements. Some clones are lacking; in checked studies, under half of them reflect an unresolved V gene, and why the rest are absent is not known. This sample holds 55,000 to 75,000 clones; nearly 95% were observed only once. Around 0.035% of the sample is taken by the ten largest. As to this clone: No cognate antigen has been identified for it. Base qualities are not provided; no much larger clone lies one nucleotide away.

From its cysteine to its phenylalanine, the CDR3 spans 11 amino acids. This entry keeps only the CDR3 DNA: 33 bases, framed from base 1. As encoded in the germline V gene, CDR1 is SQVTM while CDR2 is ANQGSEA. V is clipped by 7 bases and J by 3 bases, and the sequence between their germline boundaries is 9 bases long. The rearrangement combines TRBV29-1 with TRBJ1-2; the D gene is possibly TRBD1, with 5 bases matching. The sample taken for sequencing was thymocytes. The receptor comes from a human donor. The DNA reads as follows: TGCAGCGCTACCAGGGACTATGGCTACACCTTC. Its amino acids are CSATRDYGYTF.